What follows describes a single T cell receptor beta chain. This receptor's antigen is unknown. No base qualities exist here, and no much larger clone lies one base off it. To prepare the library, PCR was applied. Instrument on record: Illumina HiSeq 2500. TCR library preparation used molecular barcoding, with unique molecular identifiers applied to normalize quantification of the TCRbeta repertoire. TCRdb's own reprocessing of the public reads used fastp at Q25 and MiXCR and kept productive beta chains. Each entry is one CDR3 protein sequence, shown with its most common DNA and genes. The sample table lists around 400,000 distinct CDR3 sequences, 9.5% to 13% of them with a count of one. The top ten constitute approximately 5% of the sample. This sample was taken from a study of T-cell reconstitution after alpha-beta-depleted transplantation in children (dated by TCRdb to the mid-2010s). In terms of the full investigation: Using TCR repertoire profiling, the study followed T-cell immune reconstitution in a quantitative way in children after TCRalphabeta/CD19-depleted allogeneic hematopoietic cell transplantation.

The CDR3 goes from the cysteine to the phenylalanine over 16 residues. Only the CDR3 part of the read is kept: 48 bases, read in frame from the first base. V drops 4 bases and J drops 0 bases, leaving 15 bases in between. CDR1 and CDR2, looked up from the germline V gene, are SQVTM and ANQGSEA. The chain employs TRBV29-1 and TRBJ2-2; the D gene assignment is ambiguous. This sample comprised PBMCs from the stem cell graft donor, obtained from the stem cell graft. The receptor comes from a human donor who donated a stem cell graft to a child with acute myeloid leukemia. The bases are TGCAGCGTTGTTGCAGAGTACGGACCGAACACCGGGGAGCTGTTTTTT. It specifies CSVVAEYGPNTGELFF.